The rows below give T cell receptor beta chains drawn from one sample of a study of vaccination effects on CD4 cells after COVID-19. The method was immunoSEQ multiplex PCR; TCRdb's version includes in-frame clones alone and lacks a portion of them. The table shows fewer than 80,000 clones, with roughly 81% occurring only once. Which antigens these TCRs recognize remains unknown. The source was CD4+ T cells from PBMCs cultured with HCoV-229E spike peptides, collected after COVID-19 vaccination. Receptors originate from a human donor who received a COVID-19 vaccine. Both conserved end residues are part of each CDR3. A D gene is named only where the DNA matches it firmly. Size values are once, few and many counts, or a class for expanded clones, and some rows have none.

clone_size: NA
v_call: TRBV12-5
d_call: NA
j_call: TRBJ1-1
cdr3_nt: TGTGCTAGTGGTTTGGGCAAGATGAACACTGAAGCTTTCTTT
cdr3_aa: CASGLGKMNTEAFF

clone_size: NA
v_call: TRBV12-3/TRBV12-4
d_call: NA
j_call: TRBJ2-5
cdr3_nt: TGTGCCAGCAGTTTACGTAGGGGAGAGACCCAGTACTTC
cdr3_aa: CASSLRRGETQYF

clone_size: NA
v_call: TRBV19
d_call: TRBD2
j_call: TRBJ2-5
cdr3_nt: TGTGCCAGTAGTATAGACCCTAGCGGGGGGCAAGAGACCCAGTACTTC
cdr3_aa: CASSIDPSGGQETQYF

clone_size: NA
v_call: TRBV9
d_call: NA
j_call: TRBJ2-1
cdr3_nt: TGTGCCAGCAGCGTAACCGGTGTCACATACAATGAGCAGTTCTTC
cdr3_aa: CASSVTGVTYNEQFF

clone_size: NA
v_call: TRBV7-2
d_call: TRBD2
j_call: TRBJ2-5
cdr3_nt: TGTGCCAGCAGCGACAGAATACTAGCGGGGGGGAAAGAGACCCAGTACTTC
cdr3_aa: CASSDRILAGGKETQYF

clone_size: NA
v_call: TRBV18
d_call: NA
j_call: TRBJ1-1
cdr3_nt: TGTGCCAGCTCCCCCACCGGGACTGAAGCTTTCTTT
cdr3_aa: CASSPTGTEAFF

clone_size: few
v_call: TRBV18
d_call: NA
j_call: TRBJ1-5
cdr3_nt: TGTGCCAGCTCACCCAAGGAAGGGATAGGTCAGCCCCAGCATTTT
cdr3_aa: CASSPKEGIGQPQHF

clone_size: NA
v_call: TRBV9
d_call: NA
j_call: TRBJ1-4
cdr3_nt: TGTGCCAGCAGCGTACATCCAACTAATGAAAAACTGTTTTTT
cdr3_aa: CASSVHPTNEKLFF

clone_size: once
v_call: TRBV7-3
d_call: NA
j_call: TRBJ2-2
cdr3_nt: TGTGCCAGCAGCTTAAACGTCCAGAACACCGGGGAGCTGTTTTTT
cdr3_aa: CASSLNVQNTGELFF

clone_size: NA
v_call: TRBV19
d_call: NA
j_call: TRBJ1-3
cdr3_nt: TGTGCCACCGGCCGGGGGTCTGGAAACACCATATATTTT
cdr3_aa: CATGRGSGNTIYF

clone_size: few
v_call: TRBV28
d_call: NA
j_call: TRBJ1-2
cdr3_nt: TGTGCCAGCAGTCGGACAGTTGATGGCTACACCTTC
cdr3_aa: CASSRTVDGYTF

clone_size: NA
v_call: TRBV24-1
d_call: NA
j_call: TRBJ2-1
cdr3_nt: TGTGCCACCAGTGACAAGGACATGTACTCCTACAATGAGCAGTTCTTC
cdr3_aa: CATSDKDMYSYNEQFF

clone_size: NA
v_call: TRBV7-8
d_call: TRBD1
j_call: TRBJ2-3
cdr3_nt: TGTGCCAGCAGCTTAGCGCGAGTTATAGGGGGCAGGAGCACAGATACGCAGTATTTT
cdr3_aa: CASSLARVIGGRSTDTQYF

clone_size: NA
v_call: TRBV12-5
d_call: TRBD1
j_call: TRBJ2-1
cdr3_nt: TGTGCTAGTGGTTTGGCGTTGGGACAGGGTCTTCTACACAATGAGCAGTTCTTC
cdr3_aa: CASGLALGQGLLHNEQFF

clone_size: NA
v_call: TRBV6-6
d_call: TRBD2
j_call: TRBJ2-3
cdr3_nt: TGTGCCAGCAGGCTGACACGGGGGGGCGGCGATACGCAGTATTTT
cdr3_aa: CASRLTRGGGDTQYF

clone_size: once
v_call: TRBV6-5
d_call: NA
j_call: TRBJ1-5
cdr3_nt: TGTGCCAGCACCCAGTATATATTGGCCAGTCAGCCCCAGCATTTT
cdr3_aa: CASTQYILASQPQHF

clone_size: NA
v_call: TRBV4-1
d_call: NA
j_call: TRBJ1-6
cdr3_nt: TGCGCCAGCAGCCAATTAATTTCCCTAGATCGGAATTCACCCCTCCACTTT
cdr3_aa: CASSQLISLDRNSPLHF

clone_size: NA
v_call: TRBV12-3/TRBV12-4
d_call: NA
j_call: TRBJ1-2
cdr3_nt: TGTGCCAGCAGTATCAGAGGGGAGGGCTACACCTTC
cdr3_aa: CASSIRGEGYTF

clone_size: NA
v_call: TRBV7-2
d_call: NA
j_call: TRBJ1-5
cdr3_nt: TGTGCCAGCAGCTTACCAGGCCCTAGCAATCAGCCCCAGCATTTT
cdr3_aa: CASSLPGPSNQPQHF

clone_size: few
v_call: TRBV18
d_call: TRBD1
j_call: TRBJ1-5
cdr3_nt: TGTGCCAGCTCAAGCCTGACAGGGAACGATCAGCCCCAGCATTTT
cdr3_aa: CASSSLTGNDQPQHF

clone_size: NA
v_call: TRBV5-1
d_call: TRBD2
j_call: TRBJ2-5
cdr3_nt: TGCGCCAGCAGCCGTAGGACTAGCGGGGCGGAGACCCAGTACTTC
cdr3_aa: CASSRRTSGAETQYF

clone_size: NA
v_call: TRBV29-1
d_call: NA
j_call: TRBJ2-3
cdr3_nt: TGCAGCGTTGCCCGGGGCACAGATACGCAGTATTTT
cdr3_aa: CSVARGTDTQYF

clone_size: NA
v_call: TRBV29-1
d_call: NA
j_call: TRBJ1-1
cdr3_nt: TGCAGCGCCGAAGGGGTGTCGGGGGTACAAGCTGAAGCTTTCTTT
cdr3_aa: CSAEGVSGVQAEAFF

clone_size: NA
v_call: TRBV29-1
d_call: NA
j_call: TRBJ1-4
cdr3_nt: TGCAGCGTTGGTGACACCTCCCGGGGAGAAAAACTGTTTTTT
cdr3_aa: CSVGDTSRGEKLFF

clone_size: once
v_call: TRBV19
d_call: NA
j_call: TRBJ2-4
cdr3_nt: TGTGCCAGTAGTGGACTAACACGGCAGTACTTC
cdr3_aa: CASSGLTRQYF

clone_size: NA
v_call: TRBV6-4
d_call: TRBD1
j_call: TRBJ2-3
cdr3_nt: TGTGCCAGCAGCAGGGGACAGGGGGCCTCAGATACGCAGTATTTT
cdr3_aa: CASSRGQGASDTQYF

clone_size: NA
v_call: TRBV6-5
d_call: TRBD2
j_call: TRBJ2-1
cdr3_nt: TGTGCCAGCAGTTCGACTAGCGGGGGATCCTACAATGAGCAGTTCTTC
cdr3_aa: CASSSTSGGSYNEQFF

clone_size: NA
v_call: TRBV6-1
d_call: NA
j_call: TRBJ1-1
cdr3_nt: TGTGCCAGCAGTGAAATTGGACGGGACACTGAAGCTTTCTTT
cdr3_aa: CASSEIGRDTEAFF

clone_size: NA
v_call: TRBV28
d_call: TRBD2
j_call: TRBJ2-4
cdr3_nt: TGTGCCAGCAGTTTAGAGCGGGGGGGCTCTAGTACCAAAAACATTCAGTACTTC
cdr3_aa: CASSLERGGSSTKNIQYF

clone_size: NA
v_call: TRBV6-5
d_call: NA
j_call: TRBJ2-3
cdr3_nt: TGTGCCAGCAGACACAGCACAGATACGCAGTATTTT
cdr3_aa: CASRHSTDTQYF

clone_size: NA
v_call: TRBV5-5
d_call: NA
j_call: TRBJ2-1
cdr3_nt: TGTGCCAGCAGCTTGGCCTTGTACAATGAGCAGTTCTTC
cdr3_aa: CASSLALYNEQFF

clone_size: NA
v_call: TRBV28
d_call: NA
j_call: TRBJ1-2
cdr3_nt: TGTGCCCAATGGGAAGTCAACTATGGCTACACCTTC
cdr3_aa: CAQWEVNYGYTF

clone_size: NA
v_call: TRBV6-5
d_call: NA
j_call: TRBJ1-1
cdr3_nt: TGTGCCAGCAGTTACGTCAGGAGCACTGAAGCTTTCTTT
cdr3_aa: CASSYVRSTEAFF

clone_size: medium-sized
v_call: TRBV30
d_call: NA
j_call: TRBJ1-1
cdr3_nt: TGTGCCTGGAGTGTAAACAGGTTGGTGAACACTGAAGCTTTCTTT
cdr3_aa: CAWSVNRLVNTEAFF

clone_size: NA
v_call: TRBV29-1
d_call: NA
j_call: TRBJ1-3
cdr3_nt: TGCAGCGTTGAGGAGTCTAGTGGAAACACCATATATTTT
cdr3_aa: CSVEESSGNTIYF